The rows below give T cell receptor beta chains drawn from one sample of a study of cytomegalovirus exposure and HLA in healthy donors. Profiling relied on immunoSEQ multiplex PCR, and the TCRdb table lists in-frame clones only, not all of them. The data show 95,000 to 110,000 clones, roughly 70% seen once. The sample consisted of PBMCs. These receptors were collected from a woman aged 40 to 50 in good health and CMV-seropositive. Both conserved end residues are part of each CDR3. The D gene is left open where the match is weak. Size is omitted from some rows. Given values are once, few, many or a class for expanded clones.

length	V	J	size	D	DNA	CDR3
15	TRBV18	TRBJ1-2	few	TRBD1	TGTGCCAGCTCACCACCAATGGACAGGGGGGAAGGCTACACCTTC	CASSPPMDRGEGYTF
14	TRBV5-1	TRBJ1-1	NA	TRBD1	TGCGCCAGCAGCCCCGACAGGGGGAATACTGAAGCTTTCTTT	CASSPDRGNTEAFF
12	TRBV6-4	TRBJ2-5	few	NA	TGTGCCAGCAGTGACCCGGACAGTCCCCAGTACTTC	CASSDPDSPQYF
15	TRBV4-1	TRBJ1-2	NA	NA	TGCGCCAGCAGCCAAGATTTCGTCGGGGGAAGTGGCTACACCTTC	CASSQDFVGGSGYTF
10	TRBV29-1	TRBJ1-4	NA	NA	TGCAGCGTTTTTGCCGGAAAACTGTTTTTT	CSVFAGKLFF
13	TRBV4-1	TRBJ1-4	NA	NA	TGCGCCAGCAGCCCGGGTAAGGATGAAAAACTGTTTTTT	CASSPGKDEKLFF
15	TRBV7-2	TRBJ1-1	NA	NA	TGTGCCAGCAGCCACGGCGGAAGGTGGAACACTGAAGCTTTCTTT	CASSHGGRWNTEAFF
13	TRBV29-1	TRBJ1-2	NA	NA	TGCAGCTCAGAGGGGGGGCGCGAAGGGGGCTACACCTTC	CSSEGGREGGYTF
12	TRBV30	TRBJ1-1	NA	NA	TGTGCCTGGAGCGCAGTGAACACTGAAGCTTTCTTT	CAWSAVNTEAFF
15	TRBV5-1	TRBJ2-1	NA	NA	TGCGCCAGCAGCTTGGCAGAGGTCTCCGTCAATGAGCAGTTCTTC	CASSLAEVSVNEQFF
14	TRBV5-1	TRBJ1-1	NA	TRBD1	TGCGCCAGCAGCAGGGACAGTCAGAACACTGAAGCTTTCTTT	CASSRDSQNTEAFF
15	TRBV9	TRBJ2-3	NA	TRBD2	TGTGCCAGCAGCGCACCGGGACTAGCCACAGATACGCAGTATTTT	CASSAPGLATDTQYF
14	TRBV6-5	TRBJ2-7	NA	NA	TGTGCCAGCAGACTACTAGCAAGCTCCTACGAGCAGTACTTC	CASRLLASSYEQYF
14	TRBV7-8	TRBJ2-5	NA	NA	TGTGCCAGCAGCTTAGGGACAGCTCAAGAGACCCAGTACTTC	CASSLGTAQETQYF
12	TRBV7-3	TRBJ2-1	NA	NA	TGTGCCAGCAGCTTAGGAGGGCATGAGCAGTTCTTC	CASSLGGHEQFF
16	TRBV5-4	TRBJ1-2	NA	TRBD1	TGTGCCAGCAGCTCCGGACAGGGGTTAGCTAACTATGGCTACACCTTC	CASSSGQGLANYGYTF
14	TRBV30	TRBJ1-2	NA	NA	TGTGCCTGGAGTGAGGACAGTTGGAACTATGGCTACACCTTC	CAWSEDSWNYGYTF
14	TRBV2	TRBJ2-3	NA	NA	TGTGCCAGCAGCGGGGGGCTAGCCACAGATACGCAGTATTTT	CASSGGLATDTQYF
13	TRBV19	TRBJ2-7	NA	NA	TGTGCCAGTAGCCCCGACAGAGCCTACGAGCAGTACTTC	CASSPDRAYEQYF
15	TRBV10-1	TRBJ2-1	NA	TRBD1	TGCGCCAGCAGTTACAGGGGTAGCCCCTACAATGAGCAGTTCTTC	CASSYRGSPYNEQFF
16	TRBV5-6	TRBJ2-2	NA	TRBD1	TGTGCCAGCAGCTCAGCCGGGACAGGGGCCTCCGGGGAGCTGTTTTTT	CASSSAGTGASGELFF
13	TRBV6-5	TRBJ1-1	NA	TRBD1	TGTGCCAGCAGTTCCGCAGGGGGCACTGAAGCTTCCTTT	CASSSAGGTEASF
15	TRBV4-1	TRBJ2-7	NA	TRBD1	TGCGCCAGCAGCCAAGATCCGACAGGGTCTTACGAGCAGTACTTC	CASSQDPTGSYEQYF